This is a list of T cell receptor beta chains from one sample in a study of blood T cell repertoires in COVID-19. Clones were read by immunoSEQ multiplex PCR, and TCRdb kept only the in-frame ones, dropping some. The sample has about 480,000 clones, roughly 90% seen once. Input material: PBMCs or T cells enriched from blood (not recorded which). Receptors originate from a woman aged 40 to 50 who had recovered from COVID-19. The CDR3 runs from the conserved cysteine through the conserved F or W. D genes are given only for firm matches. The size entry is marked missing in some rows and otherwise reads once, few, many or a size class.

d_call clone_size j_call v_call cdr3_nt cdr3_aa
- - TRBJ1-6 TRBV2 TGTGCCAGCAGCCTGAGGGCAAAGGGTATAGATTCACCCCTCCACTTT CASSLRAKGIDSPLHF
- - TRBJ1-5 TRBV11-3 TGTGCCAGCAGCTTAAGACGGGATCAGCCCCAGCATTTT CASSLRRDQPQHF
TRBD1 - TRBJ1-3 TRBV5-1 TGCGCCAGCAGCCCCCAGGGGGCTGGAAACACCATATATTTT CASSPQGAGNTIYF
TRBD2 - TRBJ2-1 TRBV12-5 TGTGCTAGTGGTTTAATAGCGGGAGAATTTGAGCAGTTCTTC CASGLIAGEFEQFF
- - TRBJ2-7 TRBV4-1 TGCGCCAGCAGCCAAGACCCGGGAGCCGAATATTACTACGAGCAGTACTTC CASSQDPGAEYYYEQYF
TRBD1 - TRBJ2-2 TRBV19 TGTGCCAGTAGTAACAGGGGCCGAATAACCGGGGAGCTGTTTTTT CASSNRGRITGELFF
TRBD2 - TRBJ2-7 TRBV4-3 TGCGCCAGCAGCCAACGGGAGGGGACCTACGAGCAGTACTTC CASSQREGTYEQYF
TRBD2 - TRBJ2-3 TRBV24-1 TGTGCCTCGGGGGAGGGTTCAGATACGCAGTATTTT CASGEGSDTQYF
- - TRBJ1-2 TRBV28 TGTGCCAGCAGTTTAATGACGGGGTATGGCTACACCTTC CASSLMTGYGYTF
- few TRBJ2-7 TRBV5-1 TGCGCCAGCAGCTTGAAAGCGCGGGTGCAGCTCTACGAGCAGTACTTC CASSLKARVQLYEQYF
TRBD1 - TRBJ1-2 TRBV18 TGTGCCAGCTCACCGATCCGGGACAGGGATGGCTACACCTTC CASSPIRDRDGYTF
- - TRBJ2-5 TRBV5-6 TGTGCCAGCAGCTCTGCTGACTGGGGAGAGGCCCAGTACTTC CASSSADWGEAQYF
- - TRBJ1-2 TRBV6-5 TGTGCCAGCAGCCTCAAAGACGGGATGGGCTACACCTTC CASSLKDGMGYTF
TRBD1 - TRBJ2-7 TRBV5-1 TGCGCCAGCAGCTTGGGGATGACAGAGGGGGCACACGAGCAGTACTTC CASSLGMTEGAHEQYF
- once TRBJ1-3 TRBV7-9 TGTGCCAGCAGCTTTAACAGGGTCCGCTCTGGAAACACCATATATTTT CASSFNRVRSGNTIYF
- - TRBJ1-1 TRBV30 TGTGCCTGGAGTTGGGACAAGAACACTGAAGCTTTCTTT CAWSWDKNTEAFF
TRBD2 - TRBJ2-2 TRBV11-3 TGTGCCAGCAGCTTTTATAGCGGGAGACCCAACACCGGGGAGCTGTTTTTT CASSFYSGRPNTGELFF
TRBD1 once TRBJ1-5 TRBV14 TGTGCCAGCAGCCAGGAGGGACAGGTGATCAATCAGCCCCAGCATTTT CASSQEGQVINQPQHF
- few TRBJ2-2 TRBV6-2/TRBV6-3 TGTGCCAGCAGTTCCGTTAGTACTACTAACACCGGGGAGCTGTTTTTT CASSSVSTTNTGELFF
TRBD1 - TRBJ2-7 TRBV19 TGTGCCAGTAGCTCCTGGGACAGTGAGGGCTACGAGCAGTACTTC CASSSWDSEGYEQYF
- - TRBJ2-3 TRBV28 TGTGCCAGCAGTCCTCCGTCAGGCATGGTAGCGAGATTCACAGATACGCAGTATTTT CASSPPSGMVARFTDTQYF
- - TRBJ2-3 TRBV3-1/TRBV3-2 TGTGCCAGCAGCCAACAAGACACGGCGCAGTATTTT CASSQQDTAQYF
- - TRBJ2-5 TRBV7-9 TGTGCCAGCAGCCCTGGGGTGTCCAACGGGGTGGAGACCCAGTACTTC CASSPGVSNGVETQYF
TRBD1 - TRBJ1-4 TRBV11-2 TGTGCCAGCAGCTTAGGGACAGGGGGAAAGGAGAGTGAAAAACTGTTTTTT CASSLGTGGKESEKLFF
- - TRBJ2-5 TRBV2 TGTGCCAGCAGTGTTTTTAGTGAGCTGGAGACCCAGTACTTC CASSVFSELETQYF
- once TRBJ2-5 TRBV5-1 TGCGCCAGCAGCCCGGACGGACAAAGGACCCAGTACTTC CASSPDGQRTQYF
TRBD1 few TRBJ2-5 TRBV11-3 TGTGCCAGCAGCTCCGACAGGGGAGCGGAGACCCAGTACTTC CASSSDRGAETQYF
- once TRBJ2-3 TRBV21-1 TGTGCCAGCAGCAAATACGAGGTTACAGATACGCAGTATTTT CASSKYEVTDTQYF
- - TRBJ1-2 TRBV5-1 TGCGCCAGCACCCCCGGCCAGGTTAACTATGGCTACACCTTC CASTPGQVNYGYTF
TRBD2 - TRBJ2-3 TRBV18 TGTGCCAGCTCACCGACCGTAGCGGGAGAGACAGATACGCAGTATTTT CASSPTVAGETDTQYF
- - TRBJ2-5 TRBV7-8 TGTGCCAGCAGCTTAGGAGGGAGATCACCGACAGAGACCCAGTACTTC CASSLGGRSPTETQYF
- - TRBJ2-2 TRBV12-1 TGTGCCAGCAGACCCCCAGGGGGCGCTGACACCGGGGAGCTGTTTTTT CASRPPGGADTGELFF